One sample yielded the 13 T cell receptor beta chains listed below, sequenced in a study of tumor and adjacent non-tumor tissue in lung cancer. The template was RNA from unsorted bulk tissue. A modified ARM-PCR protocol with three rounds of nested PCR amplified TCRbeta. One entry per CDR3 protein results from TCRdb running MiXCR on the multiplex PCR reads. The sample lists about 79,000 distinct CDR3 sequences; around 70% were seen once. Sequenced: lung tumor tissue. These receptors were obtained from a woman in her forties with non-small cell lung cancer.

Remarks on this clonotype: An end of the junction differs from the germline gene, which may be a read error. The chain carries TRBV6-1 and TRBJ1-2; D is ambiguous. Germline V gives CDR1 MNHNS, CDR2 SASEGT. This CDR3 is built from 13 residues. DNA of the CDR3: TGTGCCTGCAGTGAAGGGCAAGGGCAGGGCTACACCTTC. It codes for CACSEGQGQGYTF.

As concerns this clonotype: The germline gene is not matched at one end of the junction; a read error may be the cause. V is TRBV6-1 and J is TRBJ1-2; D call uncertain. There are 13 residues in the CDR3. Germline CDR1 is MNHNS and CDR2 is SASEGT. The CDR3 loop reads CSSSEQTNYDYTF. The CDR3 region has the DNA TGTTCCAGCAGTGAGCAGACTAACTATGACTACACCTTC.

Comments on this clonotype: At one end, the junction sequence differs from germline, possibly due to a read error. V is TRBV10-3 and J is TRBJ2-1; TRBD2 might be the D (6 bases). Germline V CDR1 and CDR2: ENHRY, SYGVKD. The CDR3 has 12 residues. The CDR3 region has the DNA TGTGTCATCAGTGAGTCTCGGGAGTGCCAGTTCTTC. Its translation: CVISESRECQFF.

As regards this clonotype: Being one base from a much bigger clone, this may be a read error. The chain has TRBV7-8 and TRBJ2-5; the match to TRBD2 covers 7 bases. This CDR3 contains 15 residues. The germline CDR1 and CDR2 sequences are SGHVS and FQNEAQ. With V trimmed by 3 bases and J by 5 bases, 9 bases remained unmatched. CDR3 sequence (DNA): TGTGCCAGCAGCTTTGGGGGAGGGTCCCGGGAGACCCAGTACTTC. This gives the protein CASSFGGGSRETQYF.

The table lists this clonotype with a count of one. The junction and the germline gene differ at one end; a read error may be behind it. The rearrangement links TRBV11-1 to TRBJ2-2, with D perhaps TRBD1 or TRBD2 (5 bases each). Germline CDR1 reads SGHAT; CDR2 reads FQDESV (reference sequence). This CDR3 is 14 amino acids long. CDR3 DNA: TGTGCCAGTAGCCGGGACGGGTACACCGAGGAGCTGTTTTTT. It is translated as CASSRDGYTEELFF. The whole variable domain, filled in from reference TRBV11-1 and TRBJ2-2, reads EAEVAQSPRYKITEKSQAVAFWCDPISGHATLYWYRQILGQGPELLVQFQDESVVDDSQLPKDRFSAERLKGVDSTLKIQPAELGDSAMYLCASSRDGYTEELFFGEGSRLTVL.

This clonotype appeared a single time. The chain combines TRBV7-6 with TRBJ2-1; 9 bases agree with TRBD2. In germline, CDR1 is SGHVS, CDR2 FNYEAQ. Germline trimming cut 3 bases from V and 8 bases from J; bases unmatched to any gene: 5. The length of the CDR3 is 14 residues. The CDR3 is CASSFRGGVYEQFF. Written as DNA, the CDR3 is TGTGCCAGCAGCTTCCGCGGGGGGGTCTATGAGCAGTTCTTC. The full variable domain, its missing parts supplied by reference TRBV7-6 and TRBJ2-1, is GAGVSQSPRYKVTKRGQDVALRCDPISGHVSLYWYRQALGQGPEFLTYFNYEAQQDKSGLPNDRFSAERPEGSISTLTIQRTEQRDSAMYRCASSFRGGVYEQFFGPGTRLTVL.

V and J are TRBV7-9 and TRBJ1-4; D not certain. The V and J ends lost 2 bases and 6 bases respectively, with 7 bases between them. The CDR3 runs 13 residues. Germline CDR1 and CDR2: SEHNR and FQNEAQ (reference sequence). CDR3 region: CASSLSPYEKLFF. CDR3 DNA sequence: TGTGCCAGCAGCTTAAGCCCCTATGAAAAACTGTTTTTT. Filled out from reference TRBV7-9 and TRBJ1-4, the complete variable domain reads DTGVSQNPRHKITKRGQNVTFRCDPISEHNRLYWYRQTLGQGPEFLTYFQNEAQLEKSRLLSDRFSAERPKGSFSTLEIQRTEQGDSAMYLCASSLSPYEKLFFGSGTQLSVL.

This clonotype was seen only once. This may be a read error: a much more frequent sequence differs by one nucleotide. The chain couples TRBV5-1 to TRBJ1-1, with D tentatively TRBD1 (5 bases). Germline CDR1 SGHRS, CDR2 YFSETQ. CDR3 length equals 14 residues. V dropped 4 bases and J dropped 5 bases, with 15 bases sitting between them. CDR3 DNA: TGCGCCAGCAGCCGTCCGGGGGTGGCGACTGAAGCTTTCTTT. Translating gives CASSRPGVATEAFF.

To note about this clonotype: The junction departs from germline at one end; a sequencing error may be responsible. The chain employs TRBV11-2 and TRBJ1-4; D perhaps matches TRBD1 (5 bases). Germline assignment: CDR1 SGHAT and CDR2 FQNNGV. This CDR3 has 14 amino acids. DNA of the CDR3: TGTGCCAGCAGCTCGGGGCAGGGCTATGAAAAACTGCTTTTT. Protein: CASSSGQGYEKLLF.

Concerning this clonotype: Since the CDR3 does not end with the conserved phenylalanine or tryptophan, this likely comes from a read error. The chain couples TRBV6-2 or TRBV6-3 to TRBJ2-7, with 8 bases identical to TRBD1. The ends lost 9 bases at V and 6 bases at J; junction bases unmatched: 10. Per germline, CDR1 MNHEY and CDR2 SVGEGT. The CDR3 spans 13 residues. CDR3 residues: CASIPDRAGEQYL. CDR3 coding DNA: TGTGCCAGTATTCCGGACAGGGCTGGCGAGCAGTACCTC.

This clonotype was seen a handful of times. The V call is TRBV5-1, the J call TRBJ1-2, with D perhaps TRBD1 (5 bases). V lost 7 bases, J lost 4 bases, and 11 bases lay in between. From germline, CDR1 is SGHRS and CDR2 YFSETQ. The CDR3 extends over 12 amino acids. CDR3 nucleotide sequence: TGCGCCAGCGGGGGAGAGAGCTATGGCTACACCTTC. Its translation: CASGGESYGYTF.

There are many counts of this clonotype. V and J are TRBV20-1 and TRBJ1-3, with D possibly matching TRBD1 (5 bases). V was shortened by 7 bases and J by 4 bases, with 17 bases between the two germline ends. In germline, CDR1 is DFQATT, CDR2 SNEGSKA (reference sequence). The CDR3 totals 14 residues. The CDR3 DNA reads TGCAGTGTCCAGCGGGGGGGGACGGGAAACACCATATATTTT. Translation gives CSVQRGGTGNTIYF.

As concerns this clonotype: This sequence may be a read error, since a much larger clone differs from it by one base. The chain recombines TRBV20-1 with TRBJ2-7; the D is unclear. Germline V gene lookup returns CDR1 DFQATT and CDR2 SNEGSKA (reference sequence). The CDR3 loop spans 11 amino acids. The CDR3 loop reads CSGVKSYERYF. DNA for the CDR3: TGCAGTGGGGTGAAATCCTACGAGCGGTACTTC.